This TCR beta chain was captured in a study of cytomegalovirus exposure and HLA in healthy donors. Germline-derived CDR1 and CDR2 are MNHEY and SMNVEV (reference sequence). The CDR3 has 15 residues. V shed 6 bases, J shed 4 bases, and the junction held 8 bases outside the gene matches. The PCR made use of 60 Vbeta and 13 Jbeta primers. TCRdb keeps only in-frame clones here, not all; method: immunoSEQ multiplex PCR. This table has about 160,000 clones, around 78% appearing once. The specimen was PBMCs. The V call is TRBV27, the J call TRBJ2-3, with 9 bases aligning to TRBD2. The origin of this receptor is a man aged 35 to 55 in good health and CMV-seronegative. The CDR3 coding sequence is TGTGCCAGCAGGAAACCGGGACTAGCCGCAGATACGCAGTATTTT. Its translation is CASRKPGLAADTQYF.